This TCR beta chain was obtained from a study of T-cell memory formation after mild COVID-19. 5'RACE with constant-segment primers built TCRalpha and TCRbeta cDNA libraries with UMIs. TCRdb used MiXCR to reprocess the 5' RACE reads, holding one entry per CDR3 protein. Of under 700,000 distinct CDR3 sequences in the sample, approximately 20% are singletons; the top ten hold 12%. This clonotype was observed a handful of times. Its antigen is currently unknown. In germline, CDR1 is SGHAT, CDR2 FQNNGV. The CDR3 sequence is 17 residues long. V lost 1 base and J 2 bases, leaving 15 bases between the germline ends. Study results and caveats: Among contracting clones, CD4+ were mainly CM/EM and CD8+ enriched in EMRA. In second-wave clones peaking day 37, SARS-CoV-2 specificity remained unconfirmed. Contracting clones from day 15 to 85 showed balanced CD4/CD8; later expanders favored CD4+.

Sample: PBMCs or a T cell subset sorted from them (not recorded which). V gene TRBV11-2 combines with J gene TRBJ2-1, with D possibly being TRBD2 (5 bases). The TCR comes from an adult woman who had mild COVID-19 (a few samples of this study predate the infection). Cell type and time point are not known. In nucleotides, the CDR3 is TGTGCCAGCAGCTTAGGGCCAGGACTTAAACCCTACAATGAGCAGTTCTTC. Translating gives CASSLGPGLKPYNEQFF.